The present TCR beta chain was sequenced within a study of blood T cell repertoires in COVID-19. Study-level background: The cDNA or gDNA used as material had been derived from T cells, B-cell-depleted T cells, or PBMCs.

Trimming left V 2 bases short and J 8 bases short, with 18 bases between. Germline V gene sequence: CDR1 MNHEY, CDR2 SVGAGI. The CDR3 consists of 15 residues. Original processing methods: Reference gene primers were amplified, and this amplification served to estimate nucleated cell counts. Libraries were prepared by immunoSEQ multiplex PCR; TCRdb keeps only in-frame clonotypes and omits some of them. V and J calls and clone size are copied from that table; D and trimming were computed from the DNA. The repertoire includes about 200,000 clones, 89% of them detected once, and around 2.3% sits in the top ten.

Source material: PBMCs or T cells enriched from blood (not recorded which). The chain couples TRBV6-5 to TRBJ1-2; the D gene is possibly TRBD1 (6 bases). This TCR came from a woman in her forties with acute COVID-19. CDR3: CASSYGEGVGSGYTF. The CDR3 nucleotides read TGTGCCAGCAGTTACGGGGAGGGGGTTGGGAGCGGCTACACCTTC.